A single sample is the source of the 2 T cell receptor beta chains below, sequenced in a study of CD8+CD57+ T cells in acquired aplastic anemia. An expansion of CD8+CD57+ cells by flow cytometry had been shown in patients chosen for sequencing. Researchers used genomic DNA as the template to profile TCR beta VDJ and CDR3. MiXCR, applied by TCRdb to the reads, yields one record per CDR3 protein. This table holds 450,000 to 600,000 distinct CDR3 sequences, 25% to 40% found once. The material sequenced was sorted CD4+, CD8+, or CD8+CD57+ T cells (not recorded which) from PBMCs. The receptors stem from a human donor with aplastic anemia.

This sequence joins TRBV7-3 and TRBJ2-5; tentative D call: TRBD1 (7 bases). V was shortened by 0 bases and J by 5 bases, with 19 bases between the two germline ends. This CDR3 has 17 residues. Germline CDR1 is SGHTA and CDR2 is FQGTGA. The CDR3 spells CASSLTTVEGAYETQYF. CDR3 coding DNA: TGTGCCAGCAGCTTAACGACAGTGGAGGGGGCGTACGAGACCCAGTACTTC.

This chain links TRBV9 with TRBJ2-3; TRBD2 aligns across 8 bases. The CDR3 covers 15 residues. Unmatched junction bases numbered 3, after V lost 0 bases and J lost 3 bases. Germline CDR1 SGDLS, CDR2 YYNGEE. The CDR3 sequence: CASSVEGGGTDTQYF. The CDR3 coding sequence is TGTGCCAGCAGCGTAGAAGGCGGGGGGACAGATACGCAGTATTTT.